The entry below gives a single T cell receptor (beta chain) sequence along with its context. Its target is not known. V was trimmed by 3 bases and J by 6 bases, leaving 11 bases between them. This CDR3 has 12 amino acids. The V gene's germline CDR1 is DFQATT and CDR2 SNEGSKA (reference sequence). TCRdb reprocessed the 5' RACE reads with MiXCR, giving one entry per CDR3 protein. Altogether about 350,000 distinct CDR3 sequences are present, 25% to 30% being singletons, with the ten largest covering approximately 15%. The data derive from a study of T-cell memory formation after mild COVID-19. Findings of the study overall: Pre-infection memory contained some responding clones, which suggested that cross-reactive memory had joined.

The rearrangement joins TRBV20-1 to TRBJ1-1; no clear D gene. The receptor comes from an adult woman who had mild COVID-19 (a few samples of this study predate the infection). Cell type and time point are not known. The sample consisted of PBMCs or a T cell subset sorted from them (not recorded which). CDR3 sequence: CSARTDRAEAFF. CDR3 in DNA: TGCAGTGCTAGGACGGATCGAGCTGAAGCTTTCTTT.